The source of this T cell receptor beta chain is a study of blood T cell repertoires in COVID-19. As regards this clone: At one end, the junction sequence differs from germline, possibly due to a read error.

Generated by immunoSEQ multiplex PCR, the TCRdb table keeps only in-frame clones and is missing some. The sample records some 150,000 clones, 80% being singletons. The CDR3 has 11 amino acids. The germline gives CDR1 DFQATT, CDR2 SNEGSKA (reference sequence). J is TRBJ1-2 and V is TRBV20-1; no firm D call. The sequencing sample was made of peripheral blood. The sequence derives from a man between 60 and 70 years old with active or convalescent COVID-19. The CDR3 DNA is TGCAGTGCTAGAGAGTTCAGTCTCGAAAATTTC. Translated, it gives CSAREFSLENF.